A single sample gave rise to the 15 T cell receptor beta chains below, sequenced in a study of regulatory T cells in long-lasting Graves disease. CDR3 regions were amplified by Arm-PCR using iRepertoire HTBI primers to build TCR beta libraries. TCRdb reprocessed the multiplex PCR reads with MiXCR, giving one entry per CDR3 protein. This table has approximately 360,000 distinct CDR3 sequences, 20% to 25% appearing once. Time point indicated: persistent/refractory GD, antithyroid drugs over 5 years with positive TRAb. TCR sequences were obtained from RNA taken from PBMCs. Here the sequenced sample was peripheral blood mononuclear cells (PBMCs), taken when the disease was refractory, from a patient treated with antithyroid drugs. The receptors originated from a woman in her forties with Graves disease.

This clonotype was seen a handful of times. V is TRBV7-6 and J is TRBJ1-6; 8 bases align to TRBD1. CDR3 length equals 14 residues. The germline V gene has CDR1 SGHVS and CDR2 FNYEAQ. The V gene end was trimmed by 6 bases and the J gene end by 4 bases; junction bases not matched to a gene: 2. The CDR3 spells CASRDRAYNSPLHF. CDR3 DNA sequence: TGTGCCAGCAGGGACAGGGCGTATAATTCACCCCTCCACTTT.

The chain links TRBV18 to TRBJ2-4; 8 bases line up with TRBD1. Losses at the gene ends were 5 bases for V and 1 base for J; bases not matched to a gene: 10. The CDR3 spans 17 residues. CDR1 is KGHSH, CDR2 LQKENI, per germline. The CDR3 DNA follows: TGTGCCAGCTCAGGGGGACACAGACAGGGGGCCAAAAACATTCAGTACTTC. Translation: CASSGGHRQGAKNIQYF.

This clonotype is a singleton in its sample. The chain recombines TRBV28 with TRBJ1-2, with D possibly being TRBD1 (6 bases). CDR3 length: 14 residues. CDR1 and CDR2 from the germline V gene are MDHEN and SYDVKM. Deletions cut 5 bases from V and 0 bases from J, with 10 bases between. The CDR3 is CASSRDTANYGYTF. CDR3 nucleotide sequence: TGTGCCAGCAGTCGGGACACAGCTAACTATGGCTACACCTTC.

This clonotype was picked up many times. The chain combines TRBV19 with TRBJ1-5; D is perhaps TRBD1 (5 bases). V was trimmed by 1 base and J by 2 bases, leaving 15 bases between them. CDR1 and CDR2 from the germline V gene are LNHDA and SQIVND (reference sequence). There are 17 residues in the CDR3. CDR3 amino acids: CASSIGDRNDGNQPQHF. Here the CDR3 DNA reads TGTGCCAGTAGTATAGGGGACCGGAATGATGGCAATCAGCCCCAGCATTTT.

Turning to this clonotype: A far larger clone is one base from this, pointing to a likely read error. Without the conserved terminal phenylalanine or tryptophan, this CDR3 likely stems from a read error. V usage is TRBV6-2 or TRBV6-3 and J usage is TRBJ1-2; tentative D call: TRBD1 (5 bases). The CDR3 covers 14 residues. V was cut by 6 bases and J by 8 bases, with 19 bases left in between. Germline CDR1 and CDR2: MNHEY and SVGEGT. The CDR3 nucleotides read TGTGCCAGCAGGGGGGACTACAGGAGCCGAGGCTACACCTCC. Translating gives CASRGDYRSRGYTS.

This clonotype was counted at least ten times. CDR3 in amino acids: CASTVPGVGEQYF. In DNA, the CDR3 is TGTGCCAGCACCGTCCCCGGGGTCGGCGAGCAGTACTTC. The V gene is TRBV28, the J gene TRBJ2-7, with D possibly matching TRBD2 (5 bases). Germline CDR1 MDHEN, CDR2 SYDVKM. V gave up 7 bases and J gave up 6 bases, with 16 bases separating them. This CDR3 is 13 amino acids long.

CDR3 DNA sequence: TGTGCCACCATGCAGACCGAGGGCTTCAATGAGCAGTTCTTC. Amino acids: CATMQTEGFNEQFF. V and J are TRBV10-3 and TRBJ2-1; D perhaps matches TRBD2 (5 bases). The CDR3 spans 14 residues. The V and J ends lost 10 bases and 6 bases respectively, with 19 bases between them. CDR1 and CDR2 (germline): ENHRY, SYGVKD.

The rearrangement joins TRBV5-5 to TRBJ2-7; 9 bases match TRBD1. From germline, CDR1 is SGHKS and CDR2 YYEKEE (reference sequence). Germline trimming cut 4 bases from V and 4 bases from J; bases unmatched to any gene: 9. The CDR3 extends over 15 amino acids. CDR3 region: CASSGPGQGMYEQYF. In DNA form, the CDR3 reads TGTGCCAGCAGCGGACCGGGACAGGGTATGTACGAGCAGTACTTC. Looking up the rest from reference TRBV5-5 and TRBJ2-7 gives the full variable domain: DAGVTQSPTHLIKTRGQQVTLRCSPISGHKSVSWYQQVLGQGPQFIFQYYEKEERGRGNFPDRFSARQFPNYSSELNVNALLLGDSALYLCASSGPGQGMYEQYFGPGTRLTVT.

J is TRBJ2-1 and V is TRBV6-1, with D tentatively TRBD1 (6 bases). The V end lost 5 bases, the J end lost 6 bases, and 23 bases lay between the germline ends. The length of the CDR3 is 17 residues. Looked up from germline, CDR1 is MNHNS and CDR2 is SASEGT. CDR3 sequence reads: CASSTQKSLGQINEQFF. DNA for the CDR3: TGTGCCAGCAGTACGCAGAAATCACTCGGACAGATCAATGAGCAGTTCTTC.

In this sample, this clonotype turned up a few times. The gene calls are TRBV20-1 and TRBJ1-6, with D hard to call. CDR3 length: 13 residues. Germline V gene lookup returns CDR1 DFQATT and CDR2 SNEGSKA (reference sequence). The V end lost 4 bases, the J end lost 6 bases, and 10 bases lay between the germline ends. The CDR3 spells CSATGIFNSPLHF. The CDR3, as DNA: TGCAGTGCTACCGGGATCTTTAATTCACCCCTCCACTTT.

The chain links TRBV11-2 to TRBJ2-2; D is perhaps TRBD2 (5 bases). From germline, CDR1 is SGHAT and CDR2 FQNNGV. With 0 bases removed from V and 1 base from J, the gap between germline ends came to 9 bases. The CDR3 extends over 16 amino acids. CDR3 residues: CASSLDQAGNTGELFF. The CDR3 nucleotides are TGTGCCAGCAGCTTAGATCAGGCGGGGAACACCGGGGAGCTGTTTTTT.

This clonotype was picked up a small number of times. V is TRBV5-1 and J is TRBJ2-1; D might be TRBD1 or TRBD2, each matching 6 bases. CDR1 is SGHRS, CDR2 YFSETQ, per germline. V lost 4 bases to trimming and J lost 10 bases, with 18 bases between them. This CDR3 has 14 residues. The CDR3 sequence is CASSPSVGGTEQFF. The CDR3 DNA sequence: TGCGCCAGCAGCCCTTCGGTAGGGGGGACAGAGCAGTTCTTC. The whole variable domain, remainder taken from reference TRBV5-1 and TRBJ2-1, is KAGVTQTPRYLIKTRGQQVTLSCSPISGHRSVSWYQQTPGQGLQFLFEYFSETQRNKGNFPGRFSGRQFSNSRSEMNVSTLELGDSALYLCASSPSVGGTEQFFGPGTRLTVL.

The genes are TRBV5-6 and TRBJ2-7, with 7 bases fitting TRBD1. The V gene's germline CDR1 is SGHDT and CDR2 YYEEEE. The V segment lost 0 bases and the J segment 6 bases; nucleotides outside the gene matches: 18. CDR3 length equals 18 residues. CDR3 coding DNA: TGTGCCAGCAGCTTGGGGGACAGCCAAGGTCCGGTTTTCGCCGAGCAGTACTTC. Residues: CASSLGDSQGPVFAEQYF.

This chain joins TRBV3-1 and TRBJ2-2, with D perhaps assigned TRBD1 or TRBD2 (5 bases each). CDR1 is LGHDT, CDR2 YNNKEL, per germline (reference sequence). The CDR3 runs 16 residues. Trimming stripped 3 bases from V and 5 bases from J, with 16 bases between. The CDR3 protein is CASSQGDPIPTGELFF. CDR3 in DNA: TGTGCCAGCAGCCAGGGGGACCCGATCCCAACCGGGGAGCTGTTTTTT.

The chain combines TRBV2 with TRBJ1-6, with TRBD1 matching 8 bases. Per the germline V gene, CDR1 is SNHLY and CDR2 is FYNNEI. The V and J ends lost 5 bases and 11 bases, in that order; junction bases with no gene match: 8. This CDR3 contains 14 residues. The CDR3 loop is CASSRDRLRAPLHF. CDR3 in DNA: TGTGCCAGCAGTCGGGACAGGCTAAGGGCACCCCTCCACTTT.